The entry that follows covers one T cell receptor beta chain sequence. The CDR3 loop spans 14 amino acids. Germline CDR1 and CDR2: SGHAT and FQDESV (reference sequence). The germline V and J ends were trimmed by 5 bases and 8 bases, with 15 bases remaining between them. The assay was immunoSEQ multiplex PCR, and TCRdb's table has in-frame clones only and misses some. The profile shows around 88,000 clones, roughly nine tenths of them singletons. The data originate from a study of T cell changes during pregnancy in multiple sclerosis. The source of this sequence is a female donor in good health, enrolled as a control in a pregnancy study. J is TRBJ1-4 and V is TRBV11-1; perhaps TRBD1 as D (5 bases). The material was peripheral blood, obtained after pregnancy. The CDR3 DNA reads as TGTGCCAGCAGCCCGACAGCCTACGCGGAAAAACTGTTTTTT. Amino acids: CASSPTAYAEKLFF.